One and the same sample provided the 16 T cell receptor beta chains below, sequenced in a study of cytomegalovirus exposure and HLA in healthy donors. The PCR made use of 60 Vbeta and 13 Jbeta primers. This table comes from immunoSEQ multiplex PCR, and its TCRdb copy is limited to in-frame clones, with some not included. The sample gives over 100,000 clones, around 63% of which show up once; 9% to 10% is in the top ten. The source material was PBMCs. These TCRs come from a man aged 40-50 years in good health and CMV-seropositive.

J is TRBJ2-7 and V is TRBV9; TRBD2 agrees at 13 bases. The length of the CDR3 is 17 residues. In germline, CDR1 is SGDLS, CDR2 YYNGEE. Trimming took 4 bases from V and 7 from J; bases not matched to a gene: 14. CDR3 region: CASSLGLAGTAGREQYF. The CDR3 bases are TGTGCCAGCAGCCTGGGACTAGCGGGGACCGCCGGGAGGGAGCAGTACTTC.

The chain joins TRBV7-2 to TRBJ2-7; 12 bases line up with TRBD2. Germline lookup yields CDR1 SGHTA and CDR2 FQGNSA. J lost 0 bases, V lost 5 bases, and 2 bases had no gene match. The CDR3 extends over 15 amino acids. CDR3 in amino acids: CASSKGLAGSYEQYF. DNA of the CDR3: TGTGCCAGCAGCAAGGGACTAGCGGGCTCCTACGAGCAGTACTTC.

The chain recombines TRBV7-2 with TRBJ2-1; the match to TRBD2 covers 10 bases. The V segment lost 4 bases and the J segment 8 bases; nucleotides outside the gene matches: 11. Germline CDR1 is SGHTA and CDR2 is FQGNSA. The CDR3 has 16 amino acids. The CDR3 here is CASSSSLAGERYEQFF. CDR3 coding DNA: TGTGCCAGCAGCTCCTCGCTAGCGGGAGAAAGGTATGAGCAGTTCTTC.

J is TRBJ1-3 and V is TRBV5-4; D perhaps matches TRBD1 (5 bases). Germline V CDR1 and CDR2: SGHNT, YYREEE (reference sequence). The germline V and J ends were trimmed by 4 bases and 0 bases, with 14 bases remaining between them. This CDR3 region has 16 residues. For the CDR3, the DNA is TGTGCCAGCAGCCTGGGGCCACCTTCCTCTGGAAACACCATATATTTT. Its translation: CASSLGPPSSGNTIYF.

This clone came up a few times. The chain uses TRBV5-1 and TRBJ1-5; D gene ambiguous. The V end was cut by 0 bases, the J end by 1 base, with 14 bases between. The CDR3 has 17 residues. Germline V gives CDR1 SGHRS, CDR2 YFSETQ. The CDR3 region has the DNA TGCGCCAGCAGCTTGGAACCTGGACTTGTCAGCAATCAGCCCCAGCATTTT. This sequence encodes CASSLEPGLVSNQPQHF.

The sample holds a few counts of this clone. Relative to the germline gene, one junction end is altered; a read error may explain this. The rearrangement links TRBV9 to TRBJ2-2; a possible D gene is TRBD1 (6 bases). The CDR3 runs to 15 residues. Per the germline V gene, CDR1 is SGDLS and CDR2 is YYNGEE. The CDR3 here is CASRVGGEYTGELFF. CDR3 DNA: TGTGCCAGCAGGGTAGGGGGAGAATACACCGGGGAGCTGTTTTTT.

The chain has TRBV7-3 and TRBJ1-1; 8 nucleotides agree with TRBD1. There are 13 residues in the CDR3. Germline V lookup: CDR1 SGHTA, CDR2 FQGTGA. Trimming removed 6 bases from V and 0 bases from J; junction bases left unmatched: 0. This CDR3 reads CASRGQVNTEAFF. DNA of the CDR3: TGTGCCAGCAGGGGACAGGTGAACACTGAAGCTTTCTTT.

This clone has a handful of counts. The chain recombines TRBV5-6 with TRBJ1-5; no definite D call. Germline CDR1 SGHDT, CDR2 YYEEEE. V dropped 6 bases and J dropped 2 bases, with 12 bases sitting between them. This CDR3 contains 14 residues. The DNA for the CDR3 is TGTGCCAGCATGAAGGGAGTCGGCAATCAGCCCCAGCATTTT. Its protein is CASMKGVGNQPQHF.

The chain employs TRBV6-4 and TRBJ2-1, with 9 bases that match TRBD2. This CDR3 contains 15 residues. Looked up from germline, CDR1 is MRHNA and CDR2 is SNTAGT. With V trimmed by 5 bases and J by 8 bases, 10 bases remained unmatched. The CDR3 DNA reads as TGTGCCAGCAGTTCCGAGGGCGGGAGGGTGGATGAGCAGTTCTTC. Translated: CASSSEGGRVDEQFF.

V and J are TRBV11-2 and TRBJ2-7; 12 bases are shared with TRBD2. CDR3 length equals 15 residues. Germline-derived CDR1 and CDR2 are SGHAT and FQNNGV. The V segment lost 5 bases and the J segment 4 bases; nucleotides outside the gene matches: 6. The DNA of the CDR3 is TGTGCCAGCAGCGTCGCCGGGACTAGCGGGTACGAGCAGTACTTC. Translating it yields CASSVAGTSGYEQYF. Together with reference TRBV11-2 and TRBJ2-7, the CDR3 gives the full variable domain: EAGVAQSPRYKIIEKRQSVAFWCNPISGHATLYWYQQILGQGPKLLIQFQNNGVVDDSQLPKDRFSAERLKGVDSTLKIQPAKLEDSAVYLCASSVAGTSGYEQYFGPGTRLTVT.

CDR3 coding DNA: TGTGCCAGTTGCAGGGGGCCACGGAACACCGGGGAGCTGTTTTTT. This translates into CASCRGPRNTGELFF. The rearrangement uses TRBV6-1 and TRBJ2-2; 8 nucleotides agree with TRBD1. This CDR3 has 15 amino acids. The V gene's germline CDR1 is MNHNS and CDR2 SASEGT. Trimming took 9 bases from V and 1 from J; bases not matched to a gene: 7.

This rearrangement joins TRBV6-5 to TRBJ2-6; TRBD1 might be the D (6 bases). The V end lost 5 bases, the J end lost 0 bases, and 8 bases lay between the germline ends. Germline lookup yields CDR1 MNHEY and CDR2 SVGAGI. The CDR3 runs 15 residues. CDR3 in DNA: TGTGCCAGCAGTCGACAGGCCTCTGGGGCCAACGTCCTGACTTTC. This translates into CASSRQASGANVLTF.

This clone occurred a few times. The chain combines TRBV10-3 with TRBJ2-3; 12 nucleotides align to TRBD1. V lost 5 bases, J lost 5 bases, and 5 bases stayed unmatched. CDR3 length: 15 amino acids. Germline V CDR1 and CDR2: ENHRY, SYGVKD. The CDR3 sequence is CAISKGQGAGDTQYF. CDR3 nucleotides: TGTGCCATCAGTAAGGGACAGGGGGCAGGAGATACGCAGTATTTT.

Worth noting for this clone: The junction departs from germline at one end; a sequencing error may be responsible. The chain links TRBV7-7 to TRBJ2-2, with 7 bases that match TRBD2. CDR3 length equals 14 residues. Germline V CDR1 and CDR2: SSHAT, FNYEAQ (reference sequence). CDR3 protein: CASSSLGGYGELFF. The CDR3 nucleotides read TGTGCTAGCAGCTCTCTGGGGGGGTACGGGGAGCTGTTTTTT.

This clone showed up just once. The rearrangement links TRBV5-1 to TRBJ2-5; possible D gene TRBD1, 6 bases. The V end lost 5 bases, the J end lost 4 bases, and 12 bases lay between the germline ends. Germline CDR1 reads SGHRS; CDR2 reads YFSETQ. The CDR3 loop spans 13 amino acids. The CDR3 loop is CASREGGGETQYF. CDR3 in DNA: TGCGCCAGCAGGGAAGGGGGTGGAGAGACCCAGTACTTC.

V and J are TRBV6-5 and TRBJ2-7; 7 bases align to TRBD1. Trimming took 6 bases from V and 3 from J; bases not matched to a gene: 8. Germline assignment: CDR1 MNHEY and CDR2 SVGAGI. The CDR3 spans 14 residues. The CDR3 DNA reads TGTGCCAGCAGAAGGGGACAGATATACTACGAGCAGTACTTC. It codes for CASRRGQIYYEQYF.